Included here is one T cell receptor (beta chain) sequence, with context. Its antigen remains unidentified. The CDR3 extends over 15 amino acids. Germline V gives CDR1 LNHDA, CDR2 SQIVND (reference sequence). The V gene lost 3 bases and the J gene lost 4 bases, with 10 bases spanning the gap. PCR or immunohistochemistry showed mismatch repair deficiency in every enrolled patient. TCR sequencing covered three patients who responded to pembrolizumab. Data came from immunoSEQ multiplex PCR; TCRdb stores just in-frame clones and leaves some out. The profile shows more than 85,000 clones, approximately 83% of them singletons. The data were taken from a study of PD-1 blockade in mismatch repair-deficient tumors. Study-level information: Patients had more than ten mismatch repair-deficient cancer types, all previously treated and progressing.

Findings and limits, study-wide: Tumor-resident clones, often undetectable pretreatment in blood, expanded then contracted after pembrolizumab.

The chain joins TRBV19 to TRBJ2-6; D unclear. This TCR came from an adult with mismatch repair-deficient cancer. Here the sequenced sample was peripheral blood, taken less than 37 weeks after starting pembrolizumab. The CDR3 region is CASSISEYGANVLTF. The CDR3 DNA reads TGTGCCAGTAGTATCTCGGAGTACGGGGCCAACGTCCTGACTTTC.